The 20 T cell receptor beta chains below all came from one sample that was sequenced in a study of spatial heterogeneity in lung cancer. TCRdb independently ran MiXCR on the 5' RACE reads; one entry per CDR3 protein. The sample lists 2,600 or so distinct CDR3 sequences; about 25% were seen once. Time point indicated: blood at routine non-recurrence follow-up after resection. The material sequenced was PBMCs, taken at follow-up. All receptors derive from a male donor with early-stage non-small cell lung cancer.

This clonotype has only a few counts. The library was prepared for alpha chains; this beta chain is a stray read, so its frequency means little. This chain links TRBV7-9 with TRBJ2-5; D is unclear. Germline V CDR1 and CDR2: SEHNR, FQNEAQ (reference sequence). The V and J ends lost 5 bases and 7 bases respectively, with 8 bases between them. The CDR3 runs 11 residues. This CDR3 is CASSTKVTQYF. The CDR3 nucleotides read TGTGCCAGCAGCACCAAGGTGACCCAGTACTTC.

A remark on this clonotype: The library was designed around alpha chains, so this beta chain is a stray read whose abundance carries little weight. The chain carries TRBV10-3 and TRBJ2-4; the D is unclear. Trimming shortened V by 0 bases and J by 0 bases, and 12 bases separated the two germline ends. Germline assignment: CDR1 ENHRY and CDR2 SYGVKD. The CDR3 runs to 17 residues. CDR3 amino acids: CAISESAQRLAKNIQYF. The CDR3 nucleotides are TGTGCCATCAGTGAGTCAGCCCAGCGCCTAGCCAAAAACATTCAGTACTTC.

Regarding this clonotype: Because the library targeted alpha chains, this beta chain is an off-target read whose size means little. The J gene is TRBJ2-7, the V gene TRBV12-3 or TRBV12-4; D is unresolved. The V end was cut by 6 bases, the J end by 1 base, with 7 bases between. The CDR3 is 12 amino acids. The DNA for the CDR3 is TGTGCCAGCAGCCGGGCTTCCTACGAGCAGTACTTC. Its protein product is CASSRASYEQYF.

This clonotype qualifies as medium-sized. This beta chain is an unintended read in a library built for alpha chains; its size means little. The chain uses TRBV30 and TRBJ2-3, with D possibly called TRBD1 or TRBD2 (6 bases each). The CDR3 contains 10 residues. Per germline, CDR1 GTSNPN and CDR2 SVGIG (reference sequence). V was cut by 8 bases and J by 14 bases, with 17 bases left in between. For the CDR3, the DNA is TGTGCCCCGGGGGCGGGAACCTCGTATTTT. Encoded protein: CAPGAGTSYF.

By its share, this clonotype is large (0.1 to 1%). This beta chain turned up in a library designed for alpha chains; as an off-target read, its abundance says little. The chain has TRBV6-2 or TRBV6-3 and TRBJ2-3; possible D gene TRBD2, 6 bases. The CDR3 covers 13 residues. V lost 11 bases, J lost 6 bases, and 18 bases lay in between. Germline CDR1 and CDR2: MNHEY and SVGEGT. The CDR3 loop is CACSREPQDTQYF. DNA of the CDR3: TGTGCCTGCTCCCGGGAGCCGCAGGATACGCAGTATTTT.

This clonotype was observed a few times. The library was designed around alpha chains, so this beta chain is a stray read whose abundance carries little weight. The chain is built from TRBV20-1 and TRBJ2-3; TRBD2 agrees at 7 bases. Trimming cost V 6 bases and J 4 bases; bases outside gene matches: 10. This CDR3 contains 14 residues. Germline V gives CDR1 DFQATT, CDR2 SNEGSKA (reference sequence). The CDR3 loop is CSAPKAGVPDTQYF. DNA of the CDR3: TGCAGTGCCCCCAAGGCGGGAGTCCCAGATACGCAGTATTTT.

This clonotype is judged large. This beta chain is a stray read from a library made for alpha chains; its abundance is not meaningful. This chain uses TRBV5-6 with TRBJ2-1, with 9 bases lining up with TRBD1. In germline, CDR1 is SGHDT, CDR2 YYEEEE. J gave up 4 bases and V 0 bases, and 2 bases lay outside the gene matches. The CDR3 extends over 15 amino acids. DNA of the CDR3: TGTGCCAGCAGCTTGGGGGACAGGGAATACAATGAGCAGTTCTTC. It is translated as CASSLGDREYNEQFF.

About this clonotype itself: The size of this beta chain means little, since it is a stray read in a library made for alpha chains. The CDR3 region is CASTLSGSLSYNEQFF. The CDR3 DNA reads as TGTGCCAGTACCCTTAGCGGGAGCCTCTCCTACAATGAGCAGTTCTTC. V and J are TRBV19 and TRBJ2-1, with 9 bases lining up with TRBD2. CDR1 and CDR2 from the germline V gene are LNHDA and SQIVND (reference sequence). The CDR3 has 16 residues. V lost 7 bases, J lost 0 bases, and 7 bases stayed unmatched.

Concerning this clonotype itself: A library prepared for alpha chains yielded this beta chain as an off-target read; its size is of little meaning. V usage is TRBV27 and J usage is TRBJ1-6; TRBD1 aligns across 9 bases. The CDR3 runs to 16 residues. Unmatched junction bases numbered 7, after V lost 5 bases and J lost 5 bases. Germline loops: CDR1 MNHEY, CDR2 SMNVEV (reference sequence). The CDR3 sequence: CASSTGGWFDNSPLHF. CDR3 in DNA: TGTGCCAGCAGTACAGGGGGCTGGTTCGATAATTCACCCCTCCACTTT.

On this clonotype itself: Because this beta chain is a stray read in a library intended to capture alpha chains, its abundance should not be given much weight. V and J are TRBV28 and TRBJ2-7; 7 positions match TRBD2. The CDR3 consists of 16 residues. The junction had 12 bases not matched to a gene; V was cut back by 4 bases and J by 3 bases. CDR1 and CDR2 (germline): MDHEN, SYDVKM. The CDR3, as DNA: TGTGCCAGCAGTTACGGGCCTGCGGGAGAGGGCTACGAGCAGTACTTC. It is translated as CASSYGPAGEGYEQYF. Full variable domain (remainder filled in from reference TRBV28 and TRBJ2-7): DVKVTQSSRYLVKRTGEKVFLECVQDMDHENMFWYRQDPGLGLRLIYFSYDVKMKEKGDIPEGYSVSREKKERFSLILESASTNQTSMYLCASSYGPAGEGYEQYFGPGTRLTVT.

This clonotype turned up a few times. Within a library made for alpha chains, this beta chain is off target, and its count is uninformative. J is TRBJ2-1 and V is TRBV12-3 or TRBV12-4, with a weak D call TRBD2 (6 bases). The CDR3 length is 15 residues. The ends were cut back, 6 bases at V and 10 bases at J, with 22 bases in the middle. As DNA, the CDR3 is TGTGCCAGCAGCTTATCCACCGACGGCCGGGGGGAGCAGTTCTTC. Amino acids: CASSLSTDGRGEQFF.

This clonotype was counted a few times. For a library built for alpha chains, this beta chain is a stray read; little rests on its size. The CDR3 region is CSVRGLAGDSYNEQFF. The CDR3 DNA is TGCAGCGTCCGGGGACTAGCGGGAGACTCCTACAATGAGCAGTTCTTC. The chain carries TRBV29-1 and TRBJ2-1, with TRBD2 matching over 14 bases. Germline CDR1 and CDR2: SQVTM and ANQGSEA. The CDR3 length is 16 residues. The junction had 4 bases not matched to a gene; V was cut back by 6 bases and J by 0 bases.

As to this clonotype: The library was built for alpha chains, so this beta chain is an off-target read and its size means little. The chain employs TRBV4-1 and TRBJ2-1, with TRBD2 matching over 9 bases. CDR3 length: 16 amino acids. Germline trimming cut 4 bases from V and 5 bases from J; bases unmatched to any gene: 9. Germline CDR1 is MGHRA and CDR2 is YSYEKL. CDR3 sequence: CASSRGLARGNNEQFF. Written as DNA, the CDR3 is TGCGCCAGCAGCCGGGGACTAGCCCGAGGAAACAATGAGCAGTTCTTC.

As regards this clonotype: Since it is a stray read in a library aimed at alpha chains, this beta chain has a size that is not meaningful. The chain has TRBV6-4 and TRBJ2-3; weak D call: TRBD1 (6 bases). Between the trimmed V and J ends, which lost 6 bases and 2 bases, there was a span of 12 bases. The length of the CDR3 is 14 residues. The germline CDR1 and CDR2 sequences are MRHNA and SNTAGT. Here the CDR3 reads CASRPQGDTDTQYF. The CDR3 bases are TGTGCCAGCAGGCCACAGGGTGACACAGATACGCAGTATTTT.

Within the sample, this clonotype is medium-sized. Because this beta chain is a stray read in a library intended to capture alpha chains, its abundance should not be given much weight. Written as DNA, the CDR3 is TGTGCCAGCAGCTATTCCACGGGGGGCTCCTACGAGCAGTACTTC. It encodes CASSYSTGGSYEQYF. The chain carries TRBV7-2 and TRBJ2-7; TRBD2 matches at 7 bases. The germline V gene has CDR1 SGHTA and CDR2 FQGNSA. The CDR3 has 15 amino acids. J lost 0 bases, V lost 4 bases, and 6 bases had no gene match. Full variable domain (missing parts from reference TRBV7-2 and TRBJ2-7): GAGVSQSPSNKVTEKGKDVELRCDPISGHTALYWYRQSLGQGLEFLIYFQGNSAPDKSGLPSDRFSAERTGGSVSTLTIQRTQQEDSAVYLCASSYSTGGSYEQYFGPGTRLTVT.

By its share, this clonotype is large. Since the library was made to target alpha chains, this beta chain is a stray read and its abundance is not meaningful. The chain recombines TRBV19 with TRBJ2-1; 9 bases map to TRBD1. This CDR3 spans 16 amino acids. Germline V gene sequence: CDR1 LNHDA, CDR2 SQIVND (reference sequence). V trimming: 4 bases; J trimming: 4 bases; junction bases outside the gene matches: 8. CDR3: CASSTQTGGSYNEQFF. The CDR3 DNA sequence: TGTGCCAGTAGTACCCAGACAGGGGGGTCTTACAATGAGCAGTTCTTC.

This clonotype is medium-sized in the sample. Within a library made for alpha chains, this beta chain is off target, and its count is uninformative. The rearrangement uses TRBV10-2 and TRBJ2-5; 9 bases are shared with TRBD2. Germline CDR1 reads WSHSY; CDR2 reads SAAADI. This CDR3 comprises 13 residues. With 2 bases clipped from V and 5 bases from J, the junction kept 0 bases outside the gene matches. CDR3 DNA: TGCGCCAGCAGTGAGGCGGGAGGGGAGACCCAGTACTTC. As protein: CASSEAGGETQYF.

This clonotype was seen a few times. This beta chain slipped into a library made for alpha chains as a stray read, so its size is not meaningful. V is TRBV25-1 and J is TRBJ2-3, with TRBD1 matching over 11 bases. Unmatched junction bases numbered 4, after V lost 5 bases and J lost 3 bases. The CDR3 extends over 15 amino acids. Germline V CDR1 and CDR2: MGHDK, SYGVNS. CDR3 DNA sequence: TGTGCCAGCAGTCCGGGACAGGGGGGTACAGATACGCAGTATTTT. The encoded protein is CASSPGQGGTDTQYF.

This clonotype came up a few times. Because this beta chain is a stray read in a library intended to capture alpha chains, its abundance should not be given much weight. This chain links TRBV5-1 with TRBJ2-7; 7 nucleotides agree with TRBD1. The CDR3 runs to 14 residues. After removal of 1 base from V and 2 bases from J, the junction contained 3 bases not matched to a gene. Germline assignment: CDR1 SGHRS and CDR2 YFSETQ. The DNA of the CDR3 is TGCGCCAGCAGCTTGAGGGACAGCGCCTACGAGCAGTACTTC. Its translation: CASSLRDSAYEQYF. Variable domain in full (rest from reference TRBV5-1 and TRBJ2-7): KAGVTQTPRYLIKTRGQQVTLSCSPISGHRSVSWYQQTPGQGLQFLFEYFSETQRNKGNFPGRFSGRQFSNSRSEMNVSTLELGDSALYLCASSLRDSAYEQYFGPGTRLTVT.

This clonotype qualifies as medium-sized. A library prepared for alpha chains yielded this beta chain as an off-target read; its size is of little meaning. The gene calls are TRBV28 and TRBJ2-7; 9 bases map to TRBD1. Germline V CDR1 and CDR2: MDHEN, SYDVKM. This CDR3 is 15 amino acids long. J was trimmed by 0 bases and V by 6 bases; bases with no gene match: 6. This CDR3 is CASRRSTGGSYEQYF. The CDR3 DNA sequence: TGTGCCAGCAGGCGATCGACAGGGGGCTCCTACGAGCAGTACTTC.